This T cell receptor beta chain originates from a study of blood T cell repertoires in COVID-19. The wider study: The study drew acute and convalescent COVID-19 samples from the United States, Italy and Spain.

Authors' methods: Amplification with reference gene primers provided the estimates of nucleated cell counts. Assay used: immunoSEQ multiplex PCR; TCRdb lists only in-frame clones, some missing. V, J and clone size are taken as reported in that table, and D and trimming were inferred from the DNA itself. The top ten hold 15% to 19% of the sample, which has approximately 300,000 clones, approximately 84% seen once. Those enrolled in Seattle joined during active infection and were followed longitudinally afterward. Sequenced sample: peripheral blood. This sequence was found in a person between 65 and 79 years old with COVID-19, enrolled during active disease.

CDR3 loop: CSAVGNTEAFF. The DNA of the CDR3 is TGCAGTGCCGTCGGGAACACTGAAGCTTTCTTT. The chain joins TRBV20-1 to TRBJ1-1; D not certain. The CDR3 runs to 11 residues. Trimming removed 6 bases at V and 1 base at J, with 6 bases between. CDR1 and CDR2 from the germline V gene are DFQATT and SNEGSKA (reference sequence).